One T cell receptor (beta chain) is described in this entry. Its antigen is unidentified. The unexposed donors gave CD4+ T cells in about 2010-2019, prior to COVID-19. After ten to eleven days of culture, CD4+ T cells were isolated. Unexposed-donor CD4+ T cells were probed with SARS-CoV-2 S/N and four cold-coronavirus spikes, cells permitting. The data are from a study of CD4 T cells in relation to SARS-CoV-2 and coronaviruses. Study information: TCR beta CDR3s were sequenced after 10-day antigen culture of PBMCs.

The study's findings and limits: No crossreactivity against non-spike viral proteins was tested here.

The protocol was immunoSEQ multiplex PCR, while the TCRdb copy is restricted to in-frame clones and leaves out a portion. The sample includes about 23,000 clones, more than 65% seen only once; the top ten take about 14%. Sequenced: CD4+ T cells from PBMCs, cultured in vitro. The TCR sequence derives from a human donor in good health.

Here the CDR3 DNA reads TGTGCCAGCAGCTTGCGGACAGGGTTCGGGTATTCACCCCTCCACTTT. It specifies CASSLRTGFGYSPLHF. This sequence joins TRBV13 and TRBJ1-6; 8 bases map to TRBD1. The germline V gene encodes CDR1 PRHDT and CDR2 FYEKMQ (reference sequence). CDR3 size: 16 residues. J gave up 8 bases and V 3 bases, and 9 bases lay outside the gene matches.